Sequencing of this T cell receptor beta chain was carried out in a study of blood T cell repertoires in COVID-19. Looking at the study overall: There were acute and convalescent COVID-19 samples, and they came from the United States, Italy and Spain. The cDNA or gDNA used as material had been derived from T cells, B-cell-depleted T cells, or PBMCs.

The ends were cut back, 4 bases at V and 0 bases at J, with 12 bases in the middle. The CDR3 is made up of 15 amino acids. Germline V gene data show CDR1 as LNHDA and CDR2 as SQIVND (reference sequence). Under the authors' procedure: Estimation of nucleated cell counts was performed using reference gene primer amplification. Profiled with immunoSEQ multiplex PCR; TCRdb holds only in-frame clones, not every one. The V and J calls and clone size come from that table; D and trimming were worked out from the DNA. The table has about 250,000 clones, over 80% seen once. The chain uses TRBV19 and TRBJ1-2; no definite D call. Sequenced input: peripheral blood. This clonotype originated in a man aged 40-50 years with acute or convalescent COVID-19. CDR3 loop: CASSSIGNSNYGYTF. The DNA of the CDR3 is TGTGCCAGTAGTAGTATCGGGAACTCTAACTATGGCTACACCTTC.